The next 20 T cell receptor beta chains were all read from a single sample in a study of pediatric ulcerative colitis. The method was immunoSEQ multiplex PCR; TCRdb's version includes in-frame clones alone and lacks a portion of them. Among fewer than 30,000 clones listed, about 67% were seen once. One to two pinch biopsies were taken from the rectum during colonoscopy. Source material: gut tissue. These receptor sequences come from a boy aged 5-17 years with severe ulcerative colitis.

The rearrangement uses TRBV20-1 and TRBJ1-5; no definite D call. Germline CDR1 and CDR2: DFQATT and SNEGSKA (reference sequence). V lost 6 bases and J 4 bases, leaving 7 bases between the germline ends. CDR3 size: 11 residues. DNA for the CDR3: TGCAGTGCAGGAGATAATCAGCCCCAGCATTTT. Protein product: CSAGDNQPQHF.

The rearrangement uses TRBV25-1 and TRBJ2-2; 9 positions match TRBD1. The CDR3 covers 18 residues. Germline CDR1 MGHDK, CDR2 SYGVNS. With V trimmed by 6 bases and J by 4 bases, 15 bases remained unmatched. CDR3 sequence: CASSDPGTGGYGTGELFF. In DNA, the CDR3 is TGTGCCAGCAGCGACCCTGGCACAGGGGGCTACGGCACCGGGGAGCTGTTTTTT.

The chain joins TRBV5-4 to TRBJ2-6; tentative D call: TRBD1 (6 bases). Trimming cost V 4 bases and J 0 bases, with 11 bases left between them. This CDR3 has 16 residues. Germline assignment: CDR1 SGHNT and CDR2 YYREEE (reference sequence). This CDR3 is CASSQEDSSGANVLTF. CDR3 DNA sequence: TGTGCCAGCAGCCAAGAGGACAGCTCTGGGGCCAACGTCCTGACTTTC.

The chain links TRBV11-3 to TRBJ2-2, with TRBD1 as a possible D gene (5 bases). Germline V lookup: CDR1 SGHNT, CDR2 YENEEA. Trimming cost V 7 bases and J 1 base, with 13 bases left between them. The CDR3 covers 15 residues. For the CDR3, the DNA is TGTGCCAGCATATCCAGGCAGGGGAACACCGGGGAGCTGTTTTTT. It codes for CASISRQGNTGELFF.

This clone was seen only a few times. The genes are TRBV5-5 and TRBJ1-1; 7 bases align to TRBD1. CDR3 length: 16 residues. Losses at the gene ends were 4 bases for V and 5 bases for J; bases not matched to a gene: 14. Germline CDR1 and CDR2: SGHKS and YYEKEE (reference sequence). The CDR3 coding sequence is TGTGCCAGCAGCCCCGGGACAGTGGTTTGGAATACTGAAGCTTTCTTT. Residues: CASSPGTVVWNTEAFF.

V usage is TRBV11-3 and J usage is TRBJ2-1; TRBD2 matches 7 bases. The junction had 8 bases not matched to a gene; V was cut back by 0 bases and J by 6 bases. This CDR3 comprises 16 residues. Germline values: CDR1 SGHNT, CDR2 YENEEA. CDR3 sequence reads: CASSLDGGSKGNEQFF. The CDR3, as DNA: TGTGCCAGCAGCTTAGACGGCGGGAGCAAGGGCAATGAGCAGTTCTTC.

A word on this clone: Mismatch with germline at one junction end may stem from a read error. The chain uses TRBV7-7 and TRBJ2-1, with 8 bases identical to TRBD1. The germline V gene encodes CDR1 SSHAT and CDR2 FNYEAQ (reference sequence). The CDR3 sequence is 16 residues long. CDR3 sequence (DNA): TGTGCTAGCAGCTTAGGGGGGACGACAGGGGTGCATGAGCAGTTCTTC. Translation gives CASSLGGTTGVHEQFF.

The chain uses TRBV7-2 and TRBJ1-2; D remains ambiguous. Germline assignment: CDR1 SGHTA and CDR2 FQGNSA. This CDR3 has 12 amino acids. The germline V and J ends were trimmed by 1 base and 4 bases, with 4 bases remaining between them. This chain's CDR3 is CASSLGVYGYTF. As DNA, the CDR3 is TGTGCCAGCAGCTTAGGCGTCTATGGCTACACCTTC.

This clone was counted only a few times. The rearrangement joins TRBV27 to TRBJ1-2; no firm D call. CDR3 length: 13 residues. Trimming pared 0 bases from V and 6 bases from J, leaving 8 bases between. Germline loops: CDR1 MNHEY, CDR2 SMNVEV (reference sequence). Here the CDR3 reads CASSLSWANGYTF. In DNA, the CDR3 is TGTGCCAGCAGTTTATCGTGGGCGAATGGCTACACCTTC.

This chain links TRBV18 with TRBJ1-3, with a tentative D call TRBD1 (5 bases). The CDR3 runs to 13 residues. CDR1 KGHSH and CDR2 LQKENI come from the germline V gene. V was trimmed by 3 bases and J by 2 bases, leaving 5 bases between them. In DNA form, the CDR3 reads TGTGCCAGCTCACCGACAGCTGGAAACACCATATATTTT. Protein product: CASSPTAGNTIYF. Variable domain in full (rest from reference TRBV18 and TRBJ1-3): NAGVMQNPRHLVRRRGQEARLRCSPMKGHSHVYWYRQLPEEGLKFMVYLQKENIIDESGMPKERFSAEFPKEGPSILRIQQVVRGDSAAYFCASSPTAGNTIYFGEGSWLTVV.

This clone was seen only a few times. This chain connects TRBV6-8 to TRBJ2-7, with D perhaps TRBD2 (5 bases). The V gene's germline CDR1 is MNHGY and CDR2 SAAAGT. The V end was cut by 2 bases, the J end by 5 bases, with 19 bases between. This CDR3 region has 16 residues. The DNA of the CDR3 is TGTGCCAGCAGTTACGATTATTACGACGGAGGCCACGAGCAGTACTTC. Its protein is CASSYDYYDGGHEQYF.

The CDR3 DNA follows: TGTGCCAGCAGCTTAGCGGGTAGCGGGAGGCAATATTACAATGAGCAGTTCTTC. Its protein is CASSLAGSGRQYYNEQFF. This rearrangement joins TRBV7-8 to TRBJ2-1; 10 bases line up with TRBD2. Trimming took 0 bases from V and 4 from J; bases not matched to a gene: 9. Germline assignment: CDR1 SGHVS and CDR2 FQNEAQ. The CDR3 extends over 18 amino acids.

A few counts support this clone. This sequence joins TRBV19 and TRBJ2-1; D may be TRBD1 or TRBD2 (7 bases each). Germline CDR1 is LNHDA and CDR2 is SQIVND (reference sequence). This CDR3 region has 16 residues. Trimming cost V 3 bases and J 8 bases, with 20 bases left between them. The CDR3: CASSIQAWAGGDEQFF. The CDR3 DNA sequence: TGTGCCAGTAGTATCCAGGCGTGGGCAGGGGGGGATGAGCAGTTCTTC.

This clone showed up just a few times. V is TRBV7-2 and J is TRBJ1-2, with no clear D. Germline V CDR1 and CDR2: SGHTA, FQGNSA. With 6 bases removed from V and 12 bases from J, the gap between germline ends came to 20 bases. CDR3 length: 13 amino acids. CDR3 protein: CASSLRGFHWHTF. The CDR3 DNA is TGTGCCAGCAGTCTTCGGGGTTTCCACTGGCACACCTTC.

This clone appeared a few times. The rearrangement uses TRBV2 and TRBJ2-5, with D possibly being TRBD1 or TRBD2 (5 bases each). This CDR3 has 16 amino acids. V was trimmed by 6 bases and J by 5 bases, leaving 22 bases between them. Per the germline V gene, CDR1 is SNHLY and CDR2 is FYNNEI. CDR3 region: CASSDLMLGPQETQYF. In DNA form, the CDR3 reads TGTGCCAGCAGCGACCTAATGTTGGGACCTCAGGAGACCCAGTACTTC.

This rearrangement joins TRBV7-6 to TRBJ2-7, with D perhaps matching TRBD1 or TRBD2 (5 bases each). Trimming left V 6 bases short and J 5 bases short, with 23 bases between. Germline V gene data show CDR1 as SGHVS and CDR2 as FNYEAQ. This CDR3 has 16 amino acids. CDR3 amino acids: CASSTVAGDQVHEQYF. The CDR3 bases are TGTGCCAGCAGTACCGTAGCCGGGGACCAGGTCCACGAGCAGTACTTC.

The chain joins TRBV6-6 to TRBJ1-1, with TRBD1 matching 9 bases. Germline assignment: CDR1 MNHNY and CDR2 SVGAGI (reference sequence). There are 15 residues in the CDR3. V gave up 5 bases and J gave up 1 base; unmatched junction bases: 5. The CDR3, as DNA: TGTGCCAGCAGTCGAGCGGGACAGGGGAACACTGAAGCTTTCTTT. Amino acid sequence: CASSRAGQGNTEAFF.

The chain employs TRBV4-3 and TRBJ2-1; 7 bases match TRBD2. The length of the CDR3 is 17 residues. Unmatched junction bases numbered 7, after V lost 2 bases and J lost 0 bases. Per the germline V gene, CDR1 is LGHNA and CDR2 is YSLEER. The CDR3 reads CASSQLIGGSSYNEQFF. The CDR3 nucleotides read TGCGCCAGCAGCCAATTAATTGGCGGGAGCTCCTACAATGAGCAGTTCTTC.

The CDR3 spells CATSSWASANGELFF. The CDR3 nucleotides read TGTGCCACCAGCAGTTGGGCTAGCGCGAACGGGGAGCTGTTTTTT. The chain uses TRBV15 and TRBJ2-2, with D possibly TRBD2 on 6 matching bases. Trimming removed 3 bases from V and 7 bases from J, with 15 bases in between. The germline V gene encodes CDR1 LNHNV and CDR2 YYDKDF (reference sequence). This CDR3 comprises 15 residues. The full variable domain, rest sourced from reference TRBV15 and TRBJ2-2, is DAMVIQNPRYQVTQFGKPVTLSCSQTLNHNVMYWYQQKSSQAPKLLFHYYDKDFNNEADTPDNFQSRRPNTSFCFLDIRSPGLGDTAMYLCATSSWASANGELFFGEGSRLTVL.

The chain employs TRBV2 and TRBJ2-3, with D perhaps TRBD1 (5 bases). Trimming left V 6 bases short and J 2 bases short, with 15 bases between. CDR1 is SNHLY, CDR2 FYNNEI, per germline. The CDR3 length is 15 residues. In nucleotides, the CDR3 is TGTGCCAGCAGATCAGGGCAGACATTCACAGATACGCAGTATTTT. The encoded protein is CASRSGQTFTDTQYF.